This entry lists 26 T cell receptor beta chains sequenced from one sample in a study of blood T cell repertoires in COVID-19. The method was immunoSEQ multiplex PCR; TCRdb's version includes in-frame clones alone and lacks a portion of them. The sample holds 250,000 to 300,000 clones, around 87% seen once. The sequenced sample consisted of peripheral blood. These receptors were obtained from a man younger than 30 with active or convalescent COVID-19.

The chain combines TRBV13 with TRBJ1-1; weak D call: TRBD1 (6 bases). This CDR3 has 16 amino acids. Germline V CDR1 and CDR2: PRHDT, FYEKMQ (reference sequence). V was trimmed by 6 bases and J by 6 bases, leaving 23 bases between them. CDR3 protein: CASRQTGMGGVPEAFF. For the CDR3, the DNA is TGTGCCAGCAGACAAACAGGGATGGGGGGGGTCCCTGAAGCTTTCTTT. Full variable domain (outside the CDR3, taken from reference TRBV13 and TRBJ1-1): AAGVIQSPRHLIKEKRETATLKCYPIPRHDTVYWYQQGPGQDPQFLISFYEKMQSDKGSIPDRFSAQQFSDYHSELNMSSLELGDSALYFCASRQTGMGGVPEAFFGQGTRLTVV.

This clone is a singleton in its sample. The chain employs TRBV7-3 and TRBJ2-1, with TRBD1 matching over 7 bases. The CDR3 is 16 residues long. The germline V gene has CDR1 SGHTA and CDR2 FQGTGA. Trimming took 5 bases from V and 9 from J; bases not matched to a gene: 16. The CDR3 DNA reads as TGTGCCAGCAGCCCCTCCCGTACAGGGGCAGGGGCTGAGCAGTTCTTC. Protein sequence: CASSPSRTGAGAEQFF.

V usage is TRBV5-5 and J usage is TRBJ1-6; D is possibly TRBD1 (5 bases). The germline CDR1 and CDR2 sequences are SGHKS and YYEKEE (reference sequence). V dropped 0 bases and J dropped 10 bases, with 8 bases sitting between them. The CDR3 consists of 13 residues. The CDR3 region has the DNA TGTGCCAGCAGCTTGGAGGGGTTGTCACCCCTCCACTTT. Encoded protein: CASSLEGLSPLHF.

CDR3 residues: CAIRQGLAGGPGSYEQYF. As DNA, the CDR3 is TGTGCCATCAGGCAGGGACTAGCGGGAGGGCCTGGGAGCTACGAGCAGTACTTC. This chain connects TRBV10-3 to TRBJ2-7; 16 bases are a match to TRBD2. There are 18 residues in the CDR3. Germline-derived CDR1 and CDR2 are ENHRY and SYGVKD. J lost 3 bases, V lost 6 bases, and 11 bases had no gene match.

The V call is TRBV5-1, the J call TRBJ2-2, with TRBD2 matching over 9 bases. The CDR3 length is 16 residues. The germline CDR1 and CDR2 sequences are SGHRS and YFSETQ. With 0 bases clipped from V and 3 bases from J, the junction kept 3 bases outside the gene matches. The CDR3 protein is CASSLGVAGDTGELFF. The CDR3 nucleotides are TGCGCCAGCAGCTTGGGGGTAGCGGGGGACACCGGGGAGCTGTTTTTT. Based on the CDR3 plus reference TRBV5-1 and TRBJ2-2, the full variable domain is KAGVTQTPRYLIKTRGQQVTLSCSPISGHRSVSWYQQTPGQGLQFLFEYFSETQRNKGNFPGRFSGRQFSNSRSEMNVSTLELGDSALYLCASSLGVAGDTGELFFGEGSRLTVL.

A few counts support this clone. The V and J genes are TRBV30 and TRBJ1-6; D possibly corresponds to TRBD1 (5 bases). Trimming took 4 bases from V and 11 from J, leaving 18 bases between them. The CDR3 has 14 amino acids. From germline, CDR1 is GTSNPN and CDR2 SVGIG (reference sequence). The chain's CDR3 is CAWTPGPLGAPLHF. For the CDR3, the DNA is TGTGCCTGGACCCCAGGGCCCCTAGGGGCACCCCTCCACTTT.

This chain connects TRBV11-2 to TRBJ2-6; 9 bases map to TRBD1. This CDR3 has 18 residues. Germline CDR1 is SGHAT and CDR2 is FQNNGV. The V gene end was trimmed by 0 bases and the J gene end by 3 bases; junction bases not matched to a gene: 6. This CDR3 reads CASSLDGQGFSGANVLTF. In nucleotides, the CDR3 is TGTGCCAGCAGCTTAGATGGACAGGGGTTTAGTGGGGCCAACGTCCTGACTTTC.

This chain connects TRBV27 to TRBJ2-2; a weak D match, TRBD2 (5 bases). Trimming shortened V by 6 bases and J by 3 bases, and 11 bases separated the two germline ends. Germline V gene lookup returns CDR1 MNHEY and CDR2 SMNVEV (reference sequence). The CDR3 length is 14 residues. CDR3: CASSSGKYTGELFF. The CDR3, as DNA: TGTGCCAGCAGCTCGGGGAAATACACCGGGGAGCTGTTTTTT.

DNA for the CDR3: TGTGCCAGCAGCCAACAGGGTGAGAATTCACCCCTCCACTTT. Protein: CASSQQGENSPLHF. V gene TRBV9 combines with J gene TRBJ1-6; a weak D match, TRBD1 (6 bases). The germline V and J ends were trimmed by 4 bases and 7 bases, with 12 bases remaining between them. Germline V CDR1 and CDR2: SGDLS, YYNGEE. The length of the CDR3 is 14 residues.

The chain carries TRBV27 and TRBJ2-1; D is unresolved. Trimming took 4 bases from V and 8 from J, leaving 12 bases between them. Germline CDR1 reads MNHEY; CDR2 reads SMNVEV (reference sequence). The CDR3 is 13 amino acids. CDR3 nucleotide sequence: TGTGCCAGCAGTTACCCCCCTAGGTATGAGCAGTTCTTC. Its protein is CASSYPPRYEQFF.

This chain links TRBV2 with TRBJ2-7, with a weak D call TRBD2 (6 bases). CDR3 length equals 14 residues. The germline V and J ends were trimmed by 1 base and 5 bases, with 12 bases remaining between them. CDR1 is SNHLY and CDR2 is FYNNEI in the germline V gene. CDR3 protein: CASSEDLAGNEQYF. The CDR3 DNA follows: TGTGCCAGCAGTGAAGATTTGGCGGGAAACGAGCAGTACTTC.

This chain joins TRBV11-2 and TRBJ2-5, with 7 bases identical to TRBD2. The V gene end was trimmed by 2 bases and the J gene end by 4 bases; junction bases not matched to a gene: 4. The CDR3 loop spans 14 amino acids. Looked up from germline, CDR1 is SGHAT and CDR2 is FQNNGV. CDR3 residues: CASSLLWGGETQYF. CDR3 in DNA: TGTGCCAGCAGCTTATTATGGGGGGGAGAGACCCAGTACTTC.

This rearrangement joins TRBV6-5 to TRBJ2-3, with 9 bases aligning to TRBD2. This CDR3 spans 14 amino acids. V shed 8 bases, J shed 3 bases, and the junction held 6 bases outside the gene matches. Per the germline V gene, CDR1 is MNHEY and CDR2 is SVGAGI. CDR3 bases: TGTGCCAGCCGACGCGGGAGGGCGACAGATACGCAGTATTTT. Its translation: CASRRGRATDTQYF.

The CDR3 DNA reads TGTGCCAGCAGCCTCTTGACAGGTGGCGAGCAGTACTTC. Encoded protein: CASSLLTGGEQYF. The chain joins TRBV3-1 (or the pseudogene TRBV3-2) to TRBJ2-7; TRBD1 is a possible D gene (6 bases). The CDR3 sequence is 13 residues long. In germline, CDR1 is LGHDT, CDR2 YNNKEL (reference sequence). V was shortened by 4 bases and J by 6 bases, with 13 bases between the two germline ends.

Comment on this clone: The same CDR3 arises from other DNA sequences in this sample as well. V usage is TRBV7-9 and J usage is TRBJ2-3, with 10 positions matching TRBD2. The CDR3 has 15 amino acids. The V gene end was trimmed by 6 bases and the J gene end by 2 bases; junction bases not matched to a gene: 5. CDR1 is SEHNR and CDR2 is FQNEAQ in the germline V gene (reference sequence). As DNA, the CDR3 is TGTGCCAGCAGTACAAGCGGGGGGGCCACAGATACGCAGTATTTT. Its protein is CASSTSGGATDTQYF. Full variable domain (outside the CDR3, taken from reference TRBV7-9 and TRBJ2-3): DTGVSQNPRHKITKRGQNVTFRCDPISEHNRLYWYRQTLGQGPEFLTYFQNEAQLEKSRLLSDRFSAERPKGSFSTLEIQRTEQGDSAMYLCASSTSGGATDTQYFGPGTRLTVL.

V is TRBV7-2 and J is TRBJ2-5; TRBD2 agrees at 14 bases. Germline V gives CDR1 SGHTA, CDR2 FQGNSA. This CDR3 has 15 residues. V gave up 3 bases and J gave up 4 bases; unmatched junction bases: 1. The CDR3 spells CASSFGTSGRETQYF. CDR3 sequence (DNA): TGTGCCAGCAGCTTCGGGACTAGCGGGAGAGAGACCCAGTACTTC.

This chain joins TRBV10-3 and TRBJ2-7; 12 nucleotides match TRBD2. The V gene end was trimmed by 6 bases and the J gene end by 7 bases; junction bases not matched to a gene: 10. The CDR3 runs 15 residues. CDR1 and CDR2 (germline): ENHRY, SYGVKD. CDR3 DNA: TGTGCCATCAGACCCGGACTAGCGGGGACGGGTGAGCAGTACTTC. Its translation is CAIRPGLAGTGEQYF.

The chain couples TRBV7-2 to TRBJ2-5; D gene ambiguous. The V gene's germline CDR1 is SGHTA and CDR2 FQGNSA. Trimming shortened V by 8 bases and J by 5 bases, and 12 bases separated the two germline ends. There are 12 residues in the CDR3. The CDR3 nucleotides read TGTGCCAGCTGGGCCCCTTATGAGACCCAGTACTTC. This codes for CASWAPYETQYF.

The chain joins TRBV28 to TRBJ2-5; 7 bases line up with TRBD2. V lost 3 bases to trimming and J lost 5 bases; unmatched junction nucleotides: 3. Germline CDR1 is MDHEN and CDR2 is SYDVKM. This CDR3 has 13 amino acids. In nucleotides, the CDR3 is TGTGCCAGCAGTTTCAGCGGGGCCGAGACCCAGTACTTC. This translates into CASSFSGAETQYF.

The V and J genes are TRBV16 and TRBJ1-2; D gene unclear. Germline V gene data show CDR1 as KGHSY and CDR2 as FQNENV. The CDR3 has 15 amino acids. V was cut by 0 bases and J by 8 bases, with 16 bases left in between. CDR3 bases: TGTGCCAGCAGCCAATCTACGGAGGTACTATGGGGCTACACCTTC. Protein: CASSQSTEVLWGYTF.

This clone was counted between two and nine times. The chain is built from TRBV7-6 and TRBJ1-6, with D maybe TRBD1 (5 bases). CDR3 length equals 15 residues. CDR1 SGHVS and CDR2 FNYEAQ come from the germline V gene. V lost 0 bases to trimming and J lost 9 bases, with 12 bases between them. The DNA for the CDR3 is TGTGCCAGCAGCTTAGCTGGCAGGGTTTCTTCACCCCTCCACTTT. Its translation is CASSLAGRVSSPLHF.

V is TRBV27 and J is TRBJ2-1, with 9 positions matching TRBD2. CDR1 and CDR2 (germline): MNHEY, SMNVEV (reference sequence). The CDR3 has 15 amino acids. V shed 6 bases and J 5 bases; nucleotides not matched to a gene: 8. The CDR3 DNA follows: TGTGCCAGCAGCACCCTACTAGCGGGCCACAATGAGCAGTTCTTC. Translated: CASSTLLAGHNEQFF.

This chain links TRBV30 with TRBJ2-4; D remains unclear. The V gene's germline CDR1 is GTSNPN and CDR2 SVGIG (reference sequence). V was trimmed by 0 bases and J by 0 bases, leaving 6 bases between them. The CDR3 covers 14 residues. CDR3 residues: CAWSVGVAKNIQYF. In DNA, the CDR3 is TGTGCCTGGAGTGTAGGAGTAGCCAAAAACATTCAGTACTTC. The variable domain in full, with the rest retrieved from reference TRBV30 and TRBJ2-4, is SQTIHQWPATLVQPVGSPLSLECTVEGTSNPNLYWYRQAAGRGLQLLFYSVGIGQISSEVPQNLSASRPQDRQFILSSKKLLLSDSGFYLCAWSVGVAKNIQYFGAGTRLSVL.

The genes are TRBV28 and TRBJ2-1; D ambiguous. In germline, CDR1 is MDHEN, CDR2 SYDVKM. Trimming left V 5 bases short and J 4 bases short, with 12 bases between. CDR3 size: 14 residues. CDR3 DNA: TGTGCCAGCAGTGGCTTGTTACCATACAATGAGCAGTTCTTC. Translating it yields CASSGLLPYNEQFF.

This clone was recorded once. The V gene is TRBV5-5, the J gene TRBJ2-1; 7 bases line up with TRBD1. The CDR3 contains 16 residues. Germline V CDR1 and CDR2: SGHKS, YYEKEE (reference sequence). Trimming took 5 bases from V and 0 from J; bases not matched to a gene: 8. The CDR3 reads CASSTYRGNSYNEQFF. DNA of the CDR3: TGTGCCAGCAGTACTTACAGGGGTAACTCCTACAATGAGCAGTTCTTC.

The V and J genes are TRBV5-8 and TRBJ1-1; 9 bases align to TRBD1. J gave up 9 bases and V 7 bases, and 28 bases lay outside the gene matches. The length of the CDR3 is 19 residues. Germline V gives CDR1 SGHTS, CDR2 YDEGEE. The CDR3 DNA follows: TGTGCCAGCCATAGAACCCCTCACTCGTCCCGGGACAGGGACAAGAAAGCTTTCTTT. Translation: CASHRTPHSSRDRDKKAFF. The entire variable domain, with the rest obtained from reference TRBV5-8 and TRBJ1-1, is as follows: EAGVTQSPTHLIKTRGQQATLRCSPISGHTSVYWYQQALGLGLQFLLWYDEGEERNRGNFPPRFSGRQFPNYSSELNVNALELEDSALYLCASHRTPHSSRDRDKKAFFGQGTRLTVV.